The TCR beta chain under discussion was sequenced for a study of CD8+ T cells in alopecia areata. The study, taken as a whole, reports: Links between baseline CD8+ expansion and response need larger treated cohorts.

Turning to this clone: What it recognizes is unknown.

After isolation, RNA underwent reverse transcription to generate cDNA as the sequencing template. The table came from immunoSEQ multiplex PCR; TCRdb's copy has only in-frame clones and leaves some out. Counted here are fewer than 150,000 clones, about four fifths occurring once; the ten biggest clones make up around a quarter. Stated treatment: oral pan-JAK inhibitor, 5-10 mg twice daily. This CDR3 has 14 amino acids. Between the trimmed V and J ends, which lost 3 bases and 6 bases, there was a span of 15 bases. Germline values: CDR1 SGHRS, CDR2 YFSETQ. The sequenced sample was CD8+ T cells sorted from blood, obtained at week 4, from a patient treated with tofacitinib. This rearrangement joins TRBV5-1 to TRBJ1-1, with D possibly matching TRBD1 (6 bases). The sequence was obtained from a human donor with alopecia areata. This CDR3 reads CASSSGQNFAEAFF. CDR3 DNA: TGCGCCAGCAGCTCAGGACAGAACTTCGCTGAAGCTTTCTTT.